This entry describes one T cell receptor beta chain. This specimen belongs to a study of technical replicates of blood from a few donors. The assay was immunoSEQ multiplex PCR, and TCRdb's table has in-frame clones only and misses some. The profile shows around 65,000 clones, 80% to 90% of them singletons. Germline assignment: CDR1 SGHAT and CDR2 FQDESV (reference sequence). The CDR3 contains 17 residues. Trimming at V came to 6 bases and at J to 4 bases, leaving 13 bases not matched to a gene. This receptor was obtained from a human donor in good health. Some clones in this sample may be carry-over from other donors' samples. V and J are TRBV11-1 and TRBJ2-7, with 12 bases fitting TRBD1. The source material was PBMCs. DNA for the CDR3: TGTGCCAGCAGTCCGGGACAGGGGGCCCCCTTTGGATACGAGCAGTACTTC. It yields the protein CASSPGQGAPFGYEQYF.